This T cell receptor beta chain originates from a study of vaccination effects on CD4 cells after COVID-19. At the end of around 11 days of culture, CD4+ T cells were isolated. The method was immunoSEQ multiplex PCR; TCRdb's version includes in-frame clones alone and lacks a portion of them. The sample gives about 37,000 clones, roughly 74% of which show up once; 2.5% to 3.5% is in the top ten. This clone was seen only a few times. Its antigen is unknown. The sample was CD4+ T cells from PBMCs cultured without peptide, taken before COVID-19 vaccination. The clonotype originates from a human donor who received a COVID-19 vaccine.

The CDR3 spells CAIRPVAGEEQYF. In DNA form, the CDR3 reads TGTGCCATCAGGCCCGTAGCGGGGGAGGAGCAGTACTTC. The chain couples TRBV10-3 to TRBJ2-7; TRBD2 matches at 9 bases. V lost 6 bases, J lost 7 bases, and 7 bases stayed unmatched. This CDR3 has 13 residues. CDR1 and CDR2 (germline): ENHRY, SYGVKD.